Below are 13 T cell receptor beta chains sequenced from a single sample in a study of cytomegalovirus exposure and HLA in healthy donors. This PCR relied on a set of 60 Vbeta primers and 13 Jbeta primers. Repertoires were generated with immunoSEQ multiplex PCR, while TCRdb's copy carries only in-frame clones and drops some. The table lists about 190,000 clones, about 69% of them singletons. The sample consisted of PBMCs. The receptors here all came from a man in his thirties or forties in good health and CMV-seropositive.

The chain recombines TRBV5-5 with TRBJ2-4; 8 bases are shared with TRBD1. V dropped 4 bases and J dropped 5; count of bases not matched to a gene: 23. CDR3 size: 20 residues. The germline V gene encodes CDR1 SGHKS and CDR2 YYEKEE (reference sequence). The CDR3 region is CASSPTGTGPMNGPENIQYF. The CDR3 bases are TGTGCCAGCAGCCCTACCGGGACAGGTCCCATGAACGGACCCGAAAACATTCAGTACTTC.

The CDR3 is CATSSDRVRGYTF. The CDR3 region has the DNA TGTGCCACCAGCAGTGACAGGGTTCGTGGCTACACCTTC. The chain uses TRBV15 and TRBJ1-2; 7 nucleotides line up with TRBD1. This CDR3 has 13 amino acids. The trim removed 3 bases at V and 7 bases at J, leaving 5 bases unmatched. Looked up from germline, CDR1 is LNHNV and CDR2 is YYDKDF (reference sequence).

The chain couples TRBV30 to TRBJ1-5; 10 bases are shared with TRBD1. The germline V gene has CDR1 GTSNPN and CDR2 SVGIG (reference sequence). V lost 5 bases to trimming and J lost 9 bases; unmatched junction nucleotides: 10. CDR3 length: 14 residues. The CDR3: CAWGTGQGFGPQHF. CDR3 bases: TGTGCCTGGGGGACGGGACAGGGGTTCGGGCCCCAGCATTTT.

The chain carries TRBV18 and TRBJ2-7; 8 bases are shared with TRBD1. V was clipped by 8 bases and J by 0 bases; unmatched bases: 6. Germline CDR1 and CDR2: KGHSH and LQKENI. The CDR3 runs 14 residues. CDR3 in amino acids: CASTRTGSSYEQYF. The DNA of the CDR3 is TGTGCCAGCACGAGGACAGGGAGCTCCTACGAGCAGTACTTC.

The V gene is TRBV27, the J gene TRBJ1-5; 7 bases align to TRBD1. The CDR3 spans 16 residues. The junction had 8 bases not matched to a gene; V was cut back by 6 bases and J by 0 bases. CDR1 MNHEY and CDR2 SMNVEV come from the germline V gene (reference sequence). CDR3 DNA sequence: TGTGCCAGCAGCCGAACAGGGGCCCCTAGCAATCAGCCCCAGCATTTT. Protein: CASSRTGAPSNQPQHF.

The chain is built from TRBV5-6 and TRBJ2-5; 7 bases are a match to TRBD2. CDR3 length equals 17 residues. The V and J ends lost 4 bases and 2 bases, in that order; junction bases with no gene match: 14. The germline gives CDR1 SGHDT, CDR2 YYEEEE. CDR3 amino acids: CASSPGLLGNPQETQYF. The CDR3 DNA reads TGTGCCAGCAGCCCGGGACTACTAGGCAATCCACAAGAGACCCAGTACTTC.

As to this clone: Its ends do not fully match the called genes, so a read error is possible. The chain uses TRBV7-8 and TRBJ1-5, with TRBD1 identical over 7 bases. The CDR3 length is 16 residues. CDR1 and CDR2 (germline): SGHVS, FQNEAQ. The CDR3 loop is CTSSALADRGNQPQHF. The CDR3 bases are TGTACCAGCAGCGCCCTAGCCGACAGGGGCAATCAGCCCCAGCATTTT. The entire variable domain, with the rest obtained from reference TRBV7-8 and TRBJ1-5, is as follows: GAGVSQSPRYKVAKRGQDVALRCDPISGHVSLFWYQQALGQGPEFLTYFQNEAQLDKSGLPSDRFFAERPEGSVSTLKIQRTQQEDSAVYLCTSSALADRGNQPQHFGDGTRLSIL.

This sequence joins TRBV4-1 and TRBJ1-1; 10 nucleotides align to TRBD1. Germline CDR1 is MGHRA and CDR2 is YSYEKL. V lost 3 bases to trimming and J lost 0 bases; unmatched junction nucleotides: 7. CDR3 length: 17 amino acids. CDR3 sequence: CASSQGQGPTLNTEAFF. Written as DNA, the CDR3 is TGCGCCAGCAGCCAGGGACAGGGGCCGACTTTGAACACTGAAGCTTTCTTT.

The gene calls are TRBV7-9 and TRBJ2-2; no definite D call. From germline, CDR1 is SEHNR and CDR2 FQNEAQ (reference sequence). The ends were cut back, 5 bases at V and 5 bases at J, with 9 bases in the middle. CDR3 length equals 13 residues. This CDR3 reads CASSLSQTGELFF. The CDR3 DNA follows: TGTGCCAGCAGCCTGTCTCAGACCGGGGAGCTGTTTTTT. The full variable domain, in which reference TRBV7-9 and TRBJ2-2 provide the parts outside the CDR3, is DTGVSQNPRHKITKRGQNVTFRCDPISEHNRLYWYRQTLGQGPEFLTYFQNEAQLEKSRLLSDRFSAERPKGSFSTLEIQRTEQGDSAMYLCASSLSQTGELFFGEGSRLTVL.

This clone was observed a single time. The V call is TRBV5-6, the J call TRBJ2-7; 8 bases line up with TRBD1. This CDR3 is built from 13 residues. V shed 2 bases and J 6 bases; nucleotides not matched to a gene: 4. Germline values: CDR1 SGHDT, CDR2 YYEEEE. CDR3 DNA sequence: TGTGCCAGCAGCTTCCAGGGGGCAGGCGAGCAGTACTTC. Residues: CASSFQGAGEQYF. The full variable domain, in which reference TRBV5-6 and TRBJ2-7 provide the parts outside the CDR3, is DAGVTQSPTHLIKTRGQQVTLRCSPKSGHDTVSWYQQALGQGPQFIFQYYEEEERQRGNFPDRFSGHQFPNYSSELNVNALLLGDSALYLCASSFQGAGEQYFGPGTRLTVT.

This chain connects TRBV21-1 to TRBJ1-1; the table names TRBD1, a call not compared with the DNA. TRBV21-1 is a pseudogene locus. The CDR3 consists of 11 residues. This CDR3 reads CASSKEGLAFF. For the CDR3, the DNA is TGTGCCAGCAGCAAAGAGGGGCTGGCTTTCTTT.

The CDR3 here is CASSGRTARYGYTF. The CDR3 region has the DNA TGTGCCAGTAGCGGCAGGACAGCCCGCTATGGCTACACCTTC. The rearrangement links TRBV19 to TRBJ1-2; perhaps TRBD1 as D (6 bases). The CDR3 is made up of 14 amino acids. Trimming cost V 6 bases and J 4 bases, with 15 bases left between them. CDR1 and CDR2 from the germline V gene are LNHDA and SQIVND (reference sequence). The full variable domain, completed using reference TRBV19 and TRBJ1-2, is DGGITQSPKYLFRKEGQNVTLSCEQNLNHDAMYWYRQDPGQGLRLIYYSQIVNDFQKGDIAEGYSVSREKKESFPLTVTSAQKNPTAFYLCASSGRTARYGYTFGSGTRLTVV.

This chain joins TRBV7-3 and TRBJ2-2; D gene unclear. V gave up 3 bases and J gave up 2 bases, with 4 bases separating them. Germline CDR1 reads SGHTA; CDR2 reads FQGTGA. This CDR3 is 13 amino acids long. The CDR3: CASSFKNTGELFF. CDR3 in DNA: TGTGCCAGCAGCTTCAAAAACACCGGGGAGCTGTTTTTT.